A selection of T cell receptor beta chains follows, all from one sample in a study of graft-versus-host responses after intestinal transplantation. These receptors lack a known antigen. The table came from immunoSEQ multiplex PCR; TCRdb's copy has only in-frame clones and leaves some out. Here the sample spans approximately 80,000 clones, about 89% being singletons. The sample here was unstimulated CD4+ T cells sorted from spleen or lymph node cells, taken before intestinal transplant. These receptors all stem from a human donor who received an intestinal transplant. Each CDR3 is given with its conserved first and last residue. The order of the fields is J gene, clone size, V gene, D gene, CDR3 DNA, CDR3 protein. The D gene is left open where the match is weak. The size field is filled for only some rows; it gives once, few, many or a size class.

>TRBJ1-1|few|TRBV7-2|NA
TGTGCCAGCAGCAGACAGGTTATGAACACTGAAGCTTTCTTT
CASSRQVMNTEAFF
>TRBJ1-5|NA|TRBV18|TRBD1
TGTGCCAGCTCACCGACAGGGTATAGTCAGCCCCAGCATTTT
CASSPTGYSQPQHF
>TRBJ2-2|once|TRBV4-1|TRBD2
TGCGCCAGCAGCCAAGATCGGGGAGCGGGGGGGCCCGGGGAGCTGTTTTTT
CASSQDRGAGGPGELFF
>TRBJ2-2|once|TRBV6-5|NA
TGTGCCAGCAGCAGGGGATTGGGCACCGGGGAGCTGTTTTTT
CASSRGLGTGELFF
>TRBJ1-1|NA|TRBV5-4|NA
TGTGCCAGCAGCTCCCACTTACAGGGAGGGGACACTGAAGCTTTCTTT
CASSSHLQGGDTEAFF
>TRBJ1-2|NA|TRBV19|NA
TGTGCCAGTATCCGGGGGGGCGGACAGCACTATGGCTACACCTTC
CASIRGGGQHYGYTF
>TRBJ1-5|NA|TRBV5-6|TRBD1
TGTGCCAGCAGCTCTGGACAGGCCAATCAGCCCCAGCATTTT
CASSSGQANQPQHF
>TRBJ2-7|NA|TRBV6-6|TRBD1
TGTGCCAGCAGTTACTTCGGGACAGGGGGCGACGAGCAGTACTTC
CASSYFGTGGDEQYF
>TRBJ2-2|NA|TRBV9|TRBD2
TGTGCCAGCAGCGTCCAAGCGGGAGGACCGAACACCGGGGAGCTGTTTTTT
CASSVQAGGPNTGELFF
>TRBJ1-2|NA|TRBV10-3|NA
TGTGCCATCAGCACAGGGCTATATGGCTACACCTTC
CAISTGLYGYTF
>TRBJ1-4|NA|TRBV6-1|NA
TGTGCCAGCAGTGAACGGGGAAAGGATGAAAAACTGTTTTTT
CASSERGKDEKLFF
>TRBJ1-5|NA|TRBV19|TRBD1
TGTGCCAGTACCCATCACAGGGGCAGAAGTCAGCCCCAGCATTTT
CASTHHRGRSQPQHF
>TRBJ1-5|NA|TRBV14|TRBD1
TGTGCCAGCAGCCAAGATGAGGACAGGGTTGGGGCCAATCAGCCCCAGCATTTT
CASSQDEDRVGANQPQHF
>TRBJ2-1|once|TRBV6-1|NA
TGTGCCAGCAGCGGGACAAAAAACAATGAGCAGTTCTTC
CASSGTKNNEQFF
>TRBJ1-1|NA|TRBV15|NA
TGTGCCACCAGCAGCCACACGGGGGGAGGCAGCACTGAAGCTTTCTTT
CATSSHTGGGSTEAFF
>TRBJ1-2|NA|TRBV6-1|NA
TGTGCCAGCAAGGAGTTAGGGGCCCCTTTTGATAGTACCTTC
CASKELGAPFDSTF
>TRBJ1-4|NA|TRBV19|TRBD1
TGTGCCAGTAGTACCCCGACAGGGGGAGGAAGAAAACTGTTTTTT
CASSTPTGGGRKLFF
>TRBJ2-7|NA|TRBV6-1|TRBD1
TGTGCCAGCAGTAAGACAGGGTTCCACGAGCAGTACTTC
CASSKTGFHEQYF
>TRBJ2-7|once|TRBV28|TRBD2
TGTGCCAGCAGTTTGAGTAGCGGGAGATCCTACGAGCAGTACTTC
CASSLSSGRSYEQYF
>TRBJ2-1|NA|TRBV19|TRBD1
TGTGCCAGTAGTATCCAGGACAGGGGCAATGAGCAGTTCTTC
CASSIQDRGNEQFF
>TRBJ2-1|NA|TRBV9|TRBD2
TGTGCCAGCAGCTACGGACTAGCGGGGAAGGGTGAGCAGTTCTTC
CASSYGLAGKGEQFF
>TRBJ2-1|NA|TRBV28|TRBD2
TGTGCCAGCAGATCTAGCGGGAGGGCCGGTGAGCAGTTCTTC
CASRSSGRAGEQFF
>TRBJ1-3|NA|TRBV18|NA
TGTGCCAGCTCACCATCGGCGCCGGGTACTGGAAACACCATATATTTT
CASSPSAPGTGNTIYF
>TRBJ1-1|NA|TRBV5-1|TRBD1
TGCGCCAGCAACCAAGGACAGGCGAACACTGAAGCTTTCTTT
CASNQGQANTEAFF
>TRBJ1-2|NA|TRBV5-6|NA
TGTGCCAGCAGCGCTAGCTCGACTAGGCGAGGGGGGGACTATGGCTACACCTTC
CASSASSTRRGGDYGYTF
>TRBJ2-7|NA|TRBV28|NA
TGTGCCAGCACTGGACAGAGGCCCTACGAGCAGTACTTC
CASTGQRPYEQYF
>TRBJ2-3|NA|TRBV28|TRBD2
TGTGCCAGCTTTAGCGGGAGGGCCCCAGATACGCAGTATTTT
CASFSGRAPDTQYF
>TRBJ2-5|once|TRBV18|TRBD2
TGTGCCAGCTCACGCGAACTAGCGGGATTAGAGACCCAGTACTTC
CASSRELAGLETQYF
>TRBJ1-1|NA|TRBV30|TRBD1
TGTGCCTGGAGTGTACCCCCTATTACGTCGACAGGGACGGGCACTGAAGCTTTCTTT
CAWSVPPITSTGTGTEAFF